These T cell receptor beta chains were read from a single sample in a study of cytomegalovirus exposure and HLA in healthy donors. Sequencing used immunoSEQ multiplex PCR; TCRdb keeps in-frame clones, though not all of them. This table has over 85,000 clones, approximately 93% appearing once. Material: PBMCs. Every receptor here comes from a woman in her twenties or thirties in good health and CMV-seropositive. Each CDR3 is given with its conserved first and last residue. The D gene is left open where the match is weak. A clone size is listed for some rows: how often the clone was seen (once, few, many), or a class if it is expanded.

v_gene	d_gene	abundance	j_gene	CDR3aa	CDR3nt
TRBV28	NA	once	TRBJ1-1	CASLGGVGEAFF	TGTGCCAGTCTGGGAGGGGTGGGGGAAGCTTTCTTT
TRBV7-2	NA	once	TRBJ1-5	CASSLGGEFGQPQHF	TGTGCCAGCAGCTTAGGGGGGGAATTCGGTCAGCCCCAGCATTTT
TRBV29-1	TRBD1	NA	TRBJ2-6	CSTLDRGFSGANVLTF	TGCAGCACATTAGACAGGGGCTTCTCTGGGGCCAACGTCCTGACTTTC
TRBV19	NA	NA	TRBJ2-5	CASSMTVIETQYF	TGTGCCAGTAGTATGACAGTTATAGAGACCCAGTACTTC
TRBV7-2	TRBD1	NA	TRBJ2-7	CASSLAQGRDEQYF	TGTGCCAGCAGCTTAGCACAGGGGCGCGACGAGCAGTACTTC
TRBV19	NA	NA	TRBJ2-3	CASSIGGVGTDTQYF	TGTGCCAGTAGTATCGGGGGAGTAGGTACAGATACGCAGTATTTT
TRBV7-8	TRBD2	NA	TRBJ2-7	CASSLDSGNSYEQYF	TGTGCCAGCAGCTTAGATAGCGGGAACTCCTACGAGCAGTACTTC
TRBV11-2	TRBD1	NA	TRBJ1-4	CASSLEHGTGRRNEKLFF	TGTGCCAGCAGCTTAGAGCACGGGACAGGTAGACGAAATGAAAAACTGTTTTTT
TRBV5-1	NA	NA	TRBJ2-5	CASRLAAETQYF	TGCGCCAGCAGACTAGCTGCGGAGACCCAGTACTTC
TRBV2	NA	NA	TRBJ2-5	CASSVRRESSEETQYF	TGTGCCAGCAGTGTCCGCAGGGAAAGTTCTGAGGAGACCCAGTACTTC
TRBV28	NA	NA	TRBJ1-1	CASSLSRTEAFF	TGTGCCAGCAGTTTAAGTAGAACTGAAGCTTTCTTT
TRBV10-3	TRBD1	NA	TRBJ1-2	CAIRPDRGGGYTF	TGTGCCATCAGGCCAGACAGGGGTGGTGGCTACACCTTC
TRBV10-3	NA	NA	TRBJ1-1	CAIRGGGRNTEAFF	TGTGCCATCAGAGGGGGGGGCCGAAACACTGAAGCTTTCTTT
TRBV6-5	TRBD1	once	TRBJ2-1	CASSPGQGASDEQFF	TGTGCCAGCAGCCCAGGACAGGGGGCTTCCGATGAGCAGTTCTTC
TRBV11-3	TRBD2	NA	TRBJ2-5	CASSLSGTSETQYF	TGTGCCAGCAGCTTATCTGGGACTAGCGAGACCCAGTACTTC
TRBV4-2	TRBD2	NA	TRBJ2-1	CASSHYSGVSSYNEQFF	TGTGCCAGCAGCCATTACAGCGGGGTCAGCTCCTACAATGAGCAGTTCTTC
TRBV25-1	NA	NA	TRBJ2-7	CASKGTFGYEQYF	TGTGCCAGCAAAGGGACATTTGGCTACGAGCAGTACTTC
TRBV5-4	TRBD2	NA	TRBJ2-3	CASSLDGGSWADTQYF	TGTGCCAGCAGCTTGGATGGCGGGAGCTGGGCAGATACGCAGTATTTT
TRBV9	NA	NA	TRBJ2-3	CASSVAPSGTDTQYF	TGTGCCAGCAGCGTAGCCCCCTCGGGCACAGATACGCAGTATTTT
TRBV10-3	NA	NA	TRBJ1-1	CAARTTSTEAFF	TGTGCCGCTAGGACAACCAGTACTGAAGCTTTCTTT
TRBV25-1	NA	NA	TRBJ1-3	CASSESQAGNTIYF	TGTGCCAGCAGTGAATCACAGGCCGGAAACACCATATATTTT
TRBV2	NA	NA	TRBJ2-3	CASTLPCCSLPSITDTQYF	TGTGCCAGCACCCTCCCCTGTTGCTCCCTGCCATCTATCACAGATACGCAGTATTTT
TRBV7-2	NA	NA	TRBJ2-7	CASSLQAGLEQYF	TGTGCCAGCAGCTTACAAGCAGGGCTCGAGCAGTACTTC
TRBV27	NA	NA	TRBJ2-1	CASSRGLNNEQFF	TGTGCCAGCAGTAGGGGACTTAACAATGAGCAGTTCTTC
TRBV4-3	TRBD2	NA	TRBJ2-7	CASSLTSLAGVYEQYF	TGCGCCAGCAGCTTGACGAGTCTAGCGGGCGTCTACGAGCAGTACTTC
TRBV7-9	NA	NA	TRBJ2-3	CASSSQPSIGGDTQYF	TGTGCCAGCAGCTCCCAGCCGTCCATCGGGGGAGATACGCAGTATTTT
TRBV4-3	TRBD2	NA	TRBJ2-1	CASSPKAGGVNEQFF	TGCGCCAGCAGCCCCAAAGCGGGAGGTGTTAATGAGCAGTTCTTC
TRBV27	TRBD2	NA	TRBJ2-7	CASSFSGVYSYEQYF	TGTGCCAGCAGTTTTAGCGGGGTCTACTCCTACGAGCAGTACTTC
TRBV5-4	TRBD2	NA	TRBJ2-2	CASSRTSGANTGELFF	TGTGCCAGCAGCAGGACTAGCGGGGCGAACACCGGGGAGCTGTTTTTT
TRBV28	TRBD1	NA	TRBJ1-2	CASSDREASGYTF	TGTGCCAGCAGCGACAGGGAGGCCTCCGGCTACACCTTC